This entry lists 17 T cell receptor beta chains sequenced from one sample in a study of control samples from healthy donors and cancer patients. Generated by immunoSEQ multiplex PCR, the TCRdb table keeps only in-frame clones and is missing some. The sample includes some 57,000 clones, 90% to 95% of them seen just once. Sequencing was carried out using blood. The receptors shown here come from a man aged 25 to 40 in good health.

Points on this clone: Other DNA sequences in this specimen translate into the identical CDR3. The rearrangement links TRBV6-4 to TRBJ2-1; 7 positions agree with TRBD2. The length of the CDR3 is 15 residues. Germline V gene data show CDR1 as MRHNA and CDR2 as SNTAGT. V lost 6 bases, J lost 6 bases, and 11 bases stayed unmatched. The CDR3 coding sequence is TGTGCCAGCAGCGAGGGGAGGGCCCCCGGCAATGAGCAGTTCTTC. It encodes CASSEGRAPGNEQFF.

CDR3: CASSFSIKGPETQYF. CDR3 bases: TGTGCCAGCAGCTTTTCAATCAAGGGGCCCGAGACCCAGTACTTC. The chain recombines TRBV6-5 with TRBJ2-5, with a possible D match to TRBD1 (5 bases). Per germline, CDR1 MNHEY and CDR2 SVGAGI. The CDR3 consists of 15 residues. V was trimmed by 6 bases and J by 5 bases, leaving 19 bases between them.

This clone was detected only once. The CDR3 DNA follows: TGTGCCAGCAGCTTAGAGGGGACAGGGAACACTGAAGCTTTCTTT. This gives the protein CASSLEGTGNTEAFF. This chain uses TRBV7-2 with TRBJ1-1; 8 bases fit TRBD1. The CDR3 is made up of 15 amino acids. The germline gives CDR1 SGHTA, CDR2 FQGNSA. With 1 base clipped from V and 1 base from J, the junction kept 2 bases outside the gene matches.

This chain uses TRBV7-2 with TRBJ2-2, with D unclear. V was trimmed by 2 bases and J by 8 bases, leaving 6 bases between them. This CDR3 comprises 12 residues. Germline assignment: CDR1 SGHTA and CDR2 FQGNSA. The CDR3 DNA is TGTGCCAGCAGCTTAATTGGGGGGGAGCTGTTTTTT. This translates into CASSLIGGELFF.

The CDR3 DNA sequence: TGTGCCAGCAGTAACACGGGCTCAAATGAAAAACTGTTTTTT. Translation: CASSNTGSNEKLFF. The chain carries TRBV21-1 and TRBJ1-4. TRBV21-1 is designated a pseudogene. CDR3 length: 14 amino acids.

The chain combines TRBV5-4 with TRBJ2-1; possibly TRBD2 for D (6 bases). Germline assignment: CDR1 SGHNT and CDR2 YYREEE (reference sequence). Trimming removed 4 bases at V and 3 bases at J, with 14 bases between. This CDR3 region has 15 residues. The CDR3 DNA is TGTGCCAGCAGCCCGGGCCGGGAGCTCTACAATGAGCAGTTCTTC. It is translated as CASSPGRELYNEQFF.

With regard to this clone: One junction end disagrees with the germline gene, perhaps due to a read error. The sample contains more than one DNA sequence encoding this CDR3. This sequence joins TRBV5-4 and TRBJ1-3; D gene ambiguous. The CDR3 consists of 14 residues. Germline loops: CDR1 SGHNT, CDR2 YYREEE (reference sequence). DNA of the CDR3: TGCGCCAGCAGCTTGGAAGGAACTGGAAACACCATATATTTT. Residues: CASSLEGTGNTIYF. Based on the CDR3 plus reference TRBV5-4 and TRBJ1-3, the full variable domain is ETGVTQSPTHLIKTRGQQVTLRCSSQSGHNTVSWYQQALGQGPQFIFQYYREEENGRGNFPPRFSGLQFPNYSSELNVNALELDDSALYLCASSLEGTGNTIYFGEGSWLTVV.

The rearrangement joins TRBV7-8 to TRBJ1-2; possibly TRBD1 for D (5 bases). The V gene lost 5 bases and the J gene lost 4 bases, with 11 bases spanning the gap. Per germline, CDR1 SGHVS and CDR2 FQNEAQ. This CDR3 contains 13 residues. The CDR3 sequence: CASSPKQVYGYTF. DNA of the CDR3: TGTGCCAGCAGCCCGAAACAGGTCTATGGCTACACCTTC.

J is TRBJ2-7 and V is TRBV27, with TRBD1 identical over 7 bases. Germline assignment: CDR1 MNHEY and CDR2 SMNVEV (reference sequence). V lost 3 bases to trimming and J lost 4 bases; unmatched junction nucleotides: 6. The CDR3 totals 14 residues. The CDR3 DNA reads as TGTGCCAGCAGTTTGGGACAGACTGTTTACGAGCAGTACTTC. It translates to CASSLGQTVYEQYF.

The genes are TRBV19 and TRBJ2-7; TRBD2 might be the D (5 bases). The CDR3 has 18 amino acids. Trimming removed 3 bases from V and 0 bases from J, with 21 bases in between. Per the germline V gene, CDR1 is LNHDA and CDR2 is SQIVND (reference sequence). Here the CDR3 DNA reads TGTGCCAGTAGTATTAGCCCTATCCGACGAGGGAGCTCCTACGAGCAGTACTTC. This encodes CASSISPIRRGSSYEQYF.

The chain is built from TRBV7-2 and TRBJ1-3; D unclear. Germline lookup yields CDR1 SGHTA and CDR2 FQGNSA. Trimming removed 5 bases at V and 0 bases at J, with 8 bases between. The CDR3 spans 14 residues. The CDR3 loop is CASSNRASGNTIYF. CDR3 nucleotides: TGTGCCAGCAGCAACCGGGCCTCTGGAAACACCATATATTTT. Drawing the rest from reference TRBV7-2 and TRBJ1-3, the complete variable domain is GAGVSQSPSNKVTEKGKDVELRCDPISGHTALYWYRQSLGQGLEFLIYFQGNSAPDKSGLPSDRFSAERTGGSVSTLTIQRTQQEDSAVYLCASSNRASGNTIYFGEGSWLTVV.

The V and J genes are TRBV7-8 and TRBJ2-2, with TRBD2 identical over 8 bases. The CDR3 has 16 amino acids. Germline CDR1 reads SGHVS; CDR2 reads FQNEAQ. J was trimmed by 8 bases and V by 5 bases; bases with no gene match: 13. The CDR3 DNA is TGTGCCAGCAGCCCCACTCGGCGGGAGGAAGGTGGGGAGCTGTTTTTT. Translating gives CASSPTRREEGGELFF.

The CDR3 bases are TGTGCCAGCACCCCCCTCGGGATCAATGAGCAGTTCTTC. It specifies CASTPLGINEQFF. The V gene is TRBV12-3 or TRBV12-4, the J gene TRBJ2-1; the D gene is possibly TRBD2 (5 bases). The CDR3 covers 13 residues. Trimming removed 7 bases from V and 6 bases from J, with 13 bases in between.

The chain's CDR3 is CASSESGQPQHF. CDR3 nucleotide sequence: TGTGCCAGCAGTGAATCGGGTCAGCCCCAGCATTTT. The V gene is TRBV2, the J gene TRBJ1-5; D is ambiguous. The length of the CDR3 is 12 residues. The germline CDR1 and CDR2 sequences are SNHLY and FYNNEI. Trimming removed 2 bases at V and 6 bases at J, with 5 bases between.

The CDR3 nucleotides read TGCGCCAGCAGCCGAAGGTTGGTAGCGGGAGTCGCAGATACGCAGTATTTT. Residues: CASSRRLVAGVADTQYF. This rearrangement joins TRBV5-1 to TRBJ2-3; 9 nucleotides line up with TRBD2. CDR1 is SGHRS, CDR2 YFSETQ, per germline. The CDR3 runs to 17 residues. Trimming at V came to 4 bases and at J to 4 bases, leaving 13 bases not matched to a gene.

The CDR3 DNA is TGTGCCAGCAGCGGCGGACAGACAAATCAGCCCCAGCATTTT. It encodes CASSGGQTNQPQHF. V gene TRBV2 combines with J gene TRBJ1-5, with TRBD1 as a possible D gene (6 bases). The V gene's germline CDR1 is SNHLY and CDR2 FYNNEI. The V gene lost 6 bases and the J gene lost 4 bases, with 13 bases spanning the gap. The CDR3 is made up of 14 amino acids.

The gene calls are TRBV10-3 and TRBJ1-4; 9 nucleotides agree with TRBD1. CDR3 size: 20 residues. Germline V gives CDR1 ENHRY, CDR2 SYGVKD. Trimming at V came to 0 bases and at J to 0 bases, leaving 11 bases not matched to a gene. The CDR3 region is CAISESLGTGRLTTNEKLFF. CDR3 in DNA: TGTGCCATCAGTGAGTCCCTCGGGACAGGGAGGTTAACAACTAATGAAAAACTGTTTTTT.